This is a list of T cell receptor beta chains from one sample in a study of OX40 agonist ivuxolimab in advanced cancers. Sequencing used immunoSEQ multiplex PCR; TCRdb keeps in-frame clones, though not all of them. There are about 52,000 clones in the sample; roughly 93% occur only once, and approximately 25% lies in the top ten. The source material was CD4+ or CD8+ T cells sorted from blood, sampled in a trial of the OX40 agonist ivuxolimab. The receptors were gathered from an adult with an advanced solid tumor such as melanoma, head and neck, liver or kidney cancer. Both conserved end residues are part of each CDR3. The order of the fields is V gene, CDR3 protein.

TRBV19,CASSWALAGNYEQYF
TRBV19,CASTYSGTSYNEQFF
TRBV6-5,CASSYMGAHYGYTF
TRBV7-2,CASSFIFGRTDTQYF
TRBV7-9,CASSPGTRVHEQYF
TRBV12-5,CASGFQTLAAIPYEQYF
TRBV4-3,CASSQGTGTGSGELFF
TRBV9,CASSAQGSNQPQHF
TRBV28,CASSLAGVAYEQYF
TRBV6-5,CASSYHSGANVLTF
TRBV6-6,CASSYPGLREGQPQHF
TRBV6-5,CAVGRRDEQFF
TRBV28,CASSLHHRAGDPYEQYF
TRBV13,CASSLAGGHEQYF
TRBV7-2,CASSLGAAVYSNQPQHF
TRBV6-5,CASSYSSGSSYNEQFF
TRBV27,CASSLSGSTNEQFF
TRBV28,CASVWRETQYF
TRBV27,CASSPYLNYEQYF
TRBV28,CASSSLGELVDTQYF
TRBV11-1,CASIPQGAGIYEQFF
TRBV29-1,CSVRTSGYNEQFF
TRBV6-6,CASSRPDTQYF
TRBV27,CASSLNDGELFF
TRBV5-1,CASSLGYEQYF
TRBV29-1,CSVGEGFRDEQFF
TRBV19,CASSWGVSYEQYF
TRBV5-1,CASSLDRVGQFF
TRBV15,CATSTRTVTYEQYF
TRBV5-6,CASSLAVNEQFF
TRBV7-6,CASSPRVNTGELFF